These 15 T cell receptor beta chains were all obtained from the same sample, sequenced in a study of T cell responses to AZD1222 COVID-19 vaccine. The assay was immunoSEQ multiplex PCR, and TCRdb's table has in-frame clones only and misses some. The sample has 20,000 to 25,000 clones; around 83% are singletons. The sequencing here drew on peripheral blood, taken 28 days after the second AZD1222 dose. The receptors originated from an adult who received the AZD1222 COVID-19 vaccine.

The chain couples TRBV30 to TRBJ2-7; D not resolved. V shed 7 bases and J shed 0 bases, with 10 bases lying between them. Germline V gene data show CDR1 as GTSNPN and CDR2 as SVGIG (reference sequence). This CDR3 is built from 12 residues. Here the CDR3 DNA reads TGTGCCTACCAATGGGGCTCCTACGAGCAGTACTTC. It is translated as CAYQWGSYEQYF. Full variable domain (rest looked up from reference TRBV30 and TRBJ2-7): SQTIHQWPATLVQPVGSPLSLECTVEGTSNPNLYWYRQAAGRGLQLLFYSVGIGQISSEVPQNLSASRPQDRQFILSSKKLLLSDSGFYLCAYQWGSYEQYFGPGTRLTVT.

This clone has just one count. This chain uses TRBV28 with TRBJ2-7; D may correspond to TRBD1 or TRBD2 (6 bases each). This CDR3 is built from 15 residues. Trimming cost V 11 bases and J 0 bases, with 20 bases left between them. Germline CDR1 MDHEN, CDR2 SYDVKM. The CDR3 loop reads CASSSAGGLSYEQYF. CDR3 nucleotides: TGTGCCTCCTCGTCTGCCGGGGGCCTCTCCTACGAGCAGTACTTC.

This clone was seen once. The V call is TRBV28, the J call TRBJ1-6, with 9 bases lining up with TRBD1. The CDR3 has 14 residues. Germline-derived CDR1 and CDR2 are MDHEN and SYDVKM. V lost 8 bases to trimming and J lost 10 bases; unmatched junction nucleotides: 9. CDR3 sequence: CASAPGTGQSPLHF. DNA for the CDR3: TGTGCCAGCGCCCCCGGGACAGGGCAGTCACCCCTCCACTTT.

The V gene is TRBV24-1, the J gene TRBJ2-7; the D is unclear. The CDR3 totals 16 residues. The V gene lost 2 bases and the J gene lost 3 bases, with 16 bases spanning the gap. CDR1 KGHDR and CDR2 SFDVKD come from the germline V gene. The CDR3 here is CATSDSRRPGFYEQYF. CDR3 DNA: TGTGCCACCAGTGATTCGCGCAGGCCCGGTTTCTACGAGCAGTACTTC.

The chain has TRBV30 and TRBJ1-2, with a weak D call TRBD1 (5 bases). Germline V CDR1 and CDR2: GTSNPN, SVGIG (reference sequence). Between the trimmed V and J ends, which lost 3 bases and 4 bases, there was a span of 9 bases. CDR3 length equals 12 residues. CDR3 bases: TGTGCCTGGAGCATTGACAGCTATGGCTACACCTTC. The encoded protein is CAWSIDSYGYTF.

The chain recombines TRBV7-3 with TRBJ2-1; D unclear. The V end was cut by 0 bases, the J end by 3 bases, with 3 bases between. Per the germline V gene, CDR1 is SGHTA and CDR2 is FQGTGA. The CDR3 is 13 residues long. DNA for the CDR3: TGTGCCAGCAGCTTAACCCTCTACAATGAGCAGTTCTTC. It codes for CASSLTLYNEQFF.

This clone was picked up one time. J is TRBJ1-2 and V is TRBV2, with no clear D. The CDR3 has 14 amino acids. Germline loops: CDR1 SNHLY, CDR2 FYNNEI. The V end was cut by 7 bases, the J end by 0 bases, with 12 bases between. CDR3: CASNLEQANYGYTF. The CDR3, as DNA: TGTGCCAGCAATTTGGAGCAGGCTAACTATGGCTACACCTTC.

The chain carries TRBV7-3 and TRBJ2-7; tentatively, D is TRBD2 (5 bases). The V and J ends lost 2 bases and 2 bases respectively, with 19 bases between them. The CDR3 extends over 17 amino acids. Germline V gene lookup returns CDR1 SGHTA and CDR2 FQGTGA. CDR3 region: CASSLSPPGSGAYEQYF. DNA of the CDR3: TGTGCCAGCAGCTTATCCCCCCCTGGAAGCGGAGCCTACGAGCAGTACTTC.

The rearrangement uses TRBV5-1 and TRBJ1-6, with D unresolved. The CDR3 extends over 15 amino acids. The ends were cut back, 1 base at V and 4 bases at J, with 9 bases in the middle. The germline gives CDR1 SGHRS, CDR2 YFSETQ. CDR3 bases: TGCGCCAGCAGCTTGAGTGGGCAGTATAATTCACCCCTCCACTTT. This encodes CASSLSGQYNSPLHF.

The rearrangement joins TRBV7-6 to TRBJ2-7; D gene ambiguous. Germline CDR1 SGHVS, CDR2 FNYEAQ. The CDR3 sequence is 16 residues long. V was shortened by 1 base and J by 0 bases, with 13 bases between the two germline ends. CDR3: CASSLVRGFRSYEQYF. CDR3 DNA sequence: TGTGCCAGCAGCTTAGTCCGTGGATTTCGCTCCTACGAGCAGTACTTC. Supplemented by reference TRBV7-6 and TRBJ2-7, the full variable domain reads GAGVSQSPRYKVTKRGQDVALRCDPISGHVSLYWYRQALGQGPEFLTYFNYEAQQDKSGLPNDRFSAERPEGSISTLTIQRTEQRDSAMYRCASSLVRGFRSYEQYFGPGTRLTVT.

The genes are TRBV5-4 and TRBJ1-1; 9 bases map to TRBD1. Germline loops: CDR1 SGHNT, CDR2 YYREEE (reference sequence). Trimming cost V 2 bases and J 5 bases; bases outside gene matches: 7. The CDR3 has 15 residues. The CDR3: CASSFLTGGSTEAFF. The CDR3 DNA reads as TGTGCCAGCAGCTTCCTTACAGGGGGCAGTACTGAAGCTTTCTTT. Drawing the rest from reference TRBV5-4 and TRBJ1-1, the complete variable domain is ETGVTQSPTHLIKTRGQQVTLRCSSQSGHNTVSWYQQALGQGPQFIFQYYREEENGRGNFPPRFSGLQFPNYSSELNVNALELDDSALYLCASSFLTGGSTEAFFGQGTRLTVV.

The chain is built from TRBV12-3 or TRBV12-4 and TRBJ1-1; D call uncertain. Between the trimmed V and J ends, which lost 7 bases and 6 bases, there was a span of 12 bases. This CDR3 contains 12 residues. This chain's CDR3 is CASKRTGAEAFF. The DNA for the CDR3 is TGTGCCAGCAAGAGGACGGGCGCTGAAGCTTTCTTT.

The chain couples TRBV6-5 to TRBJ2-2; no definite D call. This CDR3 region has 13 residues. V shed 6 bases and J shed 0 bases, with 5 bases lying between them. Germline V lookup: CDR1 MNHEY, CDR2 SVGAGI. Here the CDR3 DNA reads TGTGCCAGCAGGCGTCCGAACACCGGGGAGCTGTTTTTT. It codes for CASRRPNTGELFF.

The J gene is TRBJ2-5, the V gene TRBV12-5, with TRBD1 identical over 9 bases. The CDR3 has 17 residues. Germline-derived CDR1 and CDR2 are LGHNT and FRNRAP. With 0 bases clipped from V and 5 bases from J, the junction kept 10 bases outside the gene matches. In DNA form, the CDR3 reads TGTGCTAGTGGTTTGGTTACAGGGGGCGGCGGGTTGGAGACCCAGTACTTC. Protein product: CASGLVTGGGGLETQYF.

The genes are TRBV3-1 (or the pseudogene TRBV3-2) and TRBJ2-7, with 7 bases aligning to TRBD1. The CDR3 spans 14 residues. Trimming cost V 4 bases and J 2 bases; bases outside gene matches: 5. Germline V gene data show CDR1 as LGHDT and CDR2 as YNNKEL (reference sequence). The CDR3 DNA sequence: TGTGCCAGCAGCCCTAGGGACAGCGCCTACGAGCAGTACTTC. This codes for CASSPRDSAYEQYF.